This T cell receptor beta chain is drawn from a study of CD8+CD57+ T cells in acquired aplastic anemia. Patients chosen for sequencing had CD8+CD57+ cells that had expanded, as shown by flow cytometry. Blood sampling was performed on the patients, and none of them had received therapy by then. The germline CDR1 and CDR2 sequences are SGHVS and FQNEAQ. The V end lost 4 bases, the J end lost 3 bases, and 10 bases lay between the germline ends. This CDR3 spans 14 amino acids. Profiling of TCR beta VDJ combinations and CDR3 sequences used genomic DNA as template. Via MiXCR, TCRdb re-called the reads, giving one row per CDR3 protein. The sample holds hundreds of thousands of distinct CDR3 sequences, around a third seen once. This clonotype was counted many times. Its antigen is not known. Study results and caveats: Patients did not significantly differ from controls in CD8+ Simpson's diversity. A set of around 30 CD8+ CDR3 sequences was shared between patients and controls, and these sequences appeared highly expressed in patients.

The TCR comes from a human donor with aplastic anemia. This chain connects TRBV7-8 to TRBJ1-5; D perhaps matches TRBD1 (5 bases). The sequencing sample was made of sorted CD4+, CD8+, or CD8+CD57+ T cells (not recorded which) from PBMCs. The DNA of the CDR3 is TGTGCCAGCAGCTCAGGGTTGGTCAATCAGCCCCAGCATTTT. Translating it yields CASSSGLVNQPQHF.